These T cell receptor beta chains were read from a single sample in a study of cytomegalovirus exposure and HLA in healthy donors. The method was immunoSEQ multiplex PCR; TCRdb's version includes in-frame clones alone and lacks a portion of them. Of about 140,000 clones listed, roughly 77% are singletons. The specimen was PBMCs. The source is a middle-aged man in good health and CMV-seronegative. The CDR3 runs from the conserved cysteine through the conserved F or W. A D gene is named only where the DNA matches it firmly. Clone size is shown for a subset of rows, as once, few, many or a class of expanded clone.

clone size	V gene	CDR3 length	J gene	D gene	CDR3 protein	CDR3 DNA
.	TRBV7-9	14	TRBJ2-7	.	CASSAHTGVYEQYF	TGTGCCAGCAGCGCCCATACAGGCGTCTACGAGCAGTACTTC
.	TRBV5-4	16	TRBJ2-7	TRBD1	CASSLAAGGSSYEQYF	TGTGCCAGCAGCTTGGCCGCAGGGGGTTCTTCCTACGAGCAGTACTTC
once	TRBV7-3	16	TRBJ2-1	.	CASSLREGVILNEQFF	TGTGCCAGCAGCTTAAGGGAGGGGGTGATCCTCAATGAGCAGTTCTTC
.	TRBV7-3	15	TRBJ1-6	TRBD1	CASSLEGAMNSPLHF	TGTGCCAGCAGCTTAGAGGGGGCTATGAATTCACCCCTCCACTTT
once	TRBV30	12	TRBJ2-3	.	CAWRPLVGTQYF	TGTGCCTGGAGACCCCTAGTGGGTACGCAGTATTTT
.	TRBV5-4	15	TRBJ1-6	TRBD1	CASSLSTTGVSPLHF	TGTGCCAGCAGCTTGTCCACGACAGGGGTGTCACCCCTCCACTTT
.	TRBV14	16	TRBJ1-1	.	CASSQEAYSLYTEAFF	TGTGCCAGCAGCCAAGAGGCCTACAGTCTCTACACTGAAGCTTTCTTT
few	TRBV5-6	17	TRBJ1-1	.	CASSFFGVTVENTEAFF	TGTGCCAGCAGCTTTTTCGGGGTTACCGTCGAGAACACTGAAGCTTTCTTT
.	TRBV28	14	TRBJ2-2	.	CASRTTGNTGELFF	TGTGCCAGCAGAACAACAGGGAACACCGGGGAGCTGTTTTTT
once	TRBV18	13	TRBJ1-2	.	CASSRGTAGGYTF	TGTGCCAGCTCACGCGGGACGGCCGGTGGCTACACCTTC
.	TRBV6-1	13	TRBJ1-1	.	CASSRTVNTEAFF	TGTGCCAGCAGTAGGACAGTTAACACTGAAGCTTTCTTT
many	TRBV13	19	TRBJ1-6	.	CASSLGTGNTPMENSPLHF	TGTGCCAGCAGCTTAGGCACGGGGAATACGCCTATGGAGAATTCACCCCTCCACTTT
.	TRBV7-2	13	TRBJ1-2	.	CASSLLGADGYTF	TGTGCCAGCAGCTTACTGGGGGCAGATGGCTACACCTTC
.	TRBV9	14	TRBJ2-2	TRBD1	CASCGQGATGELFF	TGTGCCAGCTGCGGACAGGGGGCGACCGGGGAGCTGTTTTTT
.	TRBV6-5	14	TRBJ2-3	.	CASRPTGFRDTQYF	TGTGCCAGCAGACCAACAGGGTTTAGAGATACGCAGTATTTT
.	TRBV5-1	14	TRBJ2-7	.	CASSLVGAVVEQYF	TGCGCCAGCAGCTTGGTAGGCGCGGTTGTCGAGCAGTACTTC
.	TRBV27	15	TRBJ2-1	.	CASRDKGVSYNEQFF	TGTGCCAGCAGAGACAAGGGGGTCTCCTACAATGAGCAGTTCTTC
.	TRBV6-1	14	TRBJ1-4	TRBD1	CASVRGLTNEKLFF	TGTGCCAGCGTCAGGGGGCTCACTAATGAAAAACTGTTTTTT
.	TRBV4-1	18	TRBJ2-1	TRBD2	CASSQVDLGLAHYNEQFF	TGCGCCAGCAGCCAGGTTGATTTAGGACTAGCGCATTACAATGAGCAGTTCTTC
few	TRBV4-1	15	TRBJ1-1	.	CASSQKGGLNTEAFF	TGCGCCAGCAGCCAAAAAGGAGGGTTAAACACTGAAGCTTTCTTT
.	TRBV12-5	14	TRBJ2-3	.	CASGLDSRTDTQYF	TGTGCTAGTGGTTTGGACAGTCGCACAGATACGCAGTATTTT
.	TRBV2	15	TRBJ1-5	TRBD1	CASSPGTGGNQPQHF	TGTGCCAGCAGTCCCGGGACAGGAGGCAATCAGCCCCAGCATTTT
.	TRBV5-1	15	TRBJ2-7	.	CASSLGPEPQYEQYF	TGCGCCAGCAGCTTGGGGCCAGAACCCCAGTACGAGCAGTACTTC
.	TRBV6-5	15	TRBJ1-5	TRBD1	CASKIRTGDNQPQHF	TGTGCCAGCAAGATTCGGACAGGGGATAATCAGCCCCAGCATTTT
.	TRBV5-1	13	TRBJ2-3	TRBD1	CAPRTGVTDTQYF	TGCGCCCCTAGGACAGGAGTTACAGATACGCAGTATTTT
.	TRBV7-2	16	TRBJ1-3	.	CASSSIPRAPGNTIYF	TGTGCCAGCAGCTCGATACCCCGAGCCCCAGGAAACACCATATATTTT
few	TRBV27	18	TRBJ2-2	TRBD2	CASSLGASGYANTGELFF	TGTGCCAGCAGTTTAGGGGCTAGCGGGTACGCGAACACCGGGGAGCTGTTTTTT
.	TRBV28	15	TRBJ1-1	TRBD1	CASTIGGQGVPEAFF	TGTGCCAGCACAATAGGAGGGCAGGGGGTCCCTGAAGCTTTCTTT
.	TRBV4-2	16	TRBJ1-1	.	CASSPLDRPLNTEAFF	TGTGCCAGCAGCCCACTGGACAGACCATTGAACACTGAAGCTTTCTTT
once	TRBV7-9	15	TRBJ1-1	TRBD1	CASSLVGTGRTEAFF	TGTGCCAGCAGCTTAGTAGGGACAGGGAGGACTGAAGCTTTCTTT
.	TRBV27	14	TRBJ2-5	.	CASSQQGGGETQYF	TGTGCCAGCAGTCAACAGGGCGGCGGAGAGACCCAGTACTTC
.	TRBV6-5	16	TRBJ2-7	.	CASSYSTSALNYEQYF	TGTGCCAGCAGTTACTCGACGTCGGCGCTGAACTACGAGCAGTACTTC
.	TRBV27	17	TRBJ1-6	.	CASSTRGGVALNSPLHF	TGTGCCAGCAGTACCCGAGGAGGGGTGGCTTTGAATTCACCCCTCCACTTT
.	TRBV28	13	TRBJ1-6	.	CATSRENNSPLHF	TGTGCTACAAGCAGGGAAAATAATTCACCCCTCCACTTT
.	TRBV5-1	16	TRBJ1-5	.	CASSLIPGNSNQPQHF	TGCGCCAGCAGCTTGATTCCAGGGAATAGCAATCAGCCCCAGCATTTT
few	TRBV2	13	TRBJ1-1	.	CASSANAGEQAFF	TGTGCCAGCAGCGCCAACGCAGGGGAGCAAGCTTTCTTT
.	TRBV11-2	18	TRBJ2-3	TRBD1	CASSLGRGQGFSTDTQYF	TGTGCCAGCAGCTTAGGTAGGGGACAGGGGTTCAGCACAGATACGCAGTATTTT